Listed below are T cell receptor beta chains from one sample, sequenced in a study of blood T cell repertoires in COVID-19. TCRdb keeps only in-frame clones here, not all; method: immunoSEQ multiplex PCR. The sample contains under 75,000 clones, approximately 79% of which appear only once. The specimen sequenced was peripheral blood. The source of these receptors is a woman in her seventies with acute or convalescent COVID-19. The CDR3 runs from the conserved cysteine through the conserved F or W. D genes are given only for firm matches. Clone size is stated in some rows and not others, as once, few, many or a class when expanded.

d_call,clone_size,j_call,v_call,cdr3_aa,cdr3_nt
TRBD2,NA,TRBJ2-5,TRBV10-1,CASNLAGESGETQYF,TGCGCCAGCAACTTAGCGGGAGAGAGTGGGGAGACCCAGTACTTC
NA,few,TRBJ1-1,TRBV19,CASSWGVPMNTEAFF,TGTGCCAGTAGTTGGGGAGTGCCCATGAACACTGAAGCTTTCTTT
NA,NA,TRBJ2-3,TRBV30,CAWGRGSGTDTQYF,TGTGCCTGGGGTAGGGGGTCGGGCACAGATACGCAGTATTTT
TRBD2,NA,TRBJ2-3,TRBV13,CASSAAGGGKTDTQYF,TGTGCCAGCAGCGCCGCCGGGGGGGGAAAAACAGATACGCAGTATTTT
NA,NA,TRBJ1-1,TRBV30,CAWNGGIGTEAFF,TGTGCCTGGAATGGAGGGATTGGGACTGAAGCTTTCTTT
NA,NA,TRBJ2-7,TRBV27,CASSLQVAYEQYF,TGTGCCAGCAGTTTACAAGTAGCTTACGAGCAGTACTTC
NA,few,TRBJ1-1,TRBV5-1,CASSFRQLNTEAFF,TGCGCCAGCAGCTTTCGCCAGTTGAACACTGAAGCTTTCTTT
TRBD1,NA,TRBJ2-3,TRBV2,CASSGDREDTQYF,TGTGCCAGCAGTGGCGACAGGGAAGATACGCAGTATTTT
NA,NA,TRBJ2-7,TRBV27,CASSPSGLGAGEQYF,TGTGCCAGCAGTCCCTCGGGTTTGGGGGCAGGCGAGCAGTACTTC
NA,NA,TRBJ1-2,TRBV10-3,CAISDPGQPISYYGYTF,TGTGCCATCAGTGACCCGGGACAACCAATTTCTTACTATGGCTACACCTTC
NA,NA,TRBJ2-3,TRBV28,CASRKQVSTDTQYF,TGTGCCAGCAGGAAACAGGTTAGCACAGATACGCAGTATTTT
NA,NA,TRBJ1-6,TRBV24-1,CATSGGDYNSPLHF,TGTGCCACCAGTGGGGGGGACTATAATTCACCCCTCCACTTT
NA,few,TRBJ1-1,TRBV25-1,CASSEFGATEAFF,TGTGCCAGCAGTGAATTTGGGGCGACTGAAGCTTTCTTT
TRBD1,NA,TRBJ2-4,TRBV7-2,CASSLGEKTGWDKNIQYF,TGTGCCAGCAGCTTAGGGGAAAAGACAGGGTGGGACAAAAACATTCAGTACTTC
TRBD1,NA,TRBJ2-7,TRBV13,CASSLRPGQVAYEQYF,TGTGCCAGCAGCTTACGGCCTGGACAGGTGGCCTACGAGCAGTACTTC
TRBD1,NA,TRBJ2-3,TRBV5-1,CASSASPSGTGLGDTQYF,TGCGCCAGCAGCGCATCTCCCTCCGGGACAGGATTAGGGGATACGCAGTATTTT
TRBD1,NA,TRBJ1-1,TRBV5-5,CASSYRPQGDTEAFF,TGTGCCAGCAGCTACCGACCACAGGGGGACACTGAAGCTTTCTTT
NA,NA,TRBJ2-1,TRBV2,CASSERGSTNEQFF,TGTGCCAGCAGTGAAAGGGGGAGCACCAATGAGCAGTTCTTC
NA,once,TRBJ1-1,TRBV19,CASSISGQNTEAFF,TGTGCCAGTAGTATATCCGGTCAGAACACTGAAGCTTTCTTT
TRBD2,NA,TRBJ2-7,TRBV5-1,CASSFSDSGGGYEQYF,TGCGCCAGCAGCTTTTCAGATAGCGGGGGCGGTTACGAGCAGTACTTC
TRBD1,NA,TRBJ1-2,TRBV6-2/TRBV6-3,CASSYLGQASSGYTF,TGTGCCAGCAGTTATCTAGGACAGGCCTCGAGTGGCTACACCTTC
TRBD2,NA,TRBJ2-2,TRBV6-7,CASSYRRTSGGAWSGELFF,TGTGCCAGCAGTTACCGCCGGACTAGCGGGGGGGCCTGGTCCGGGGAGCTGTTTTTT
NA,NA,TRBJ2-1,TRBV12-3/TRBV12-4,CASSKQVNEQFF,TGTGCCAGCAGTAAACAGGTCAATGAGCAGTTCTTC
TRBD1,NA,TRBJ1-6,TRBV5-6,CASSGTANSPLHF,TGTGCCAGCAGCGGGACAGCTAATTCACCCCTCCACTTT
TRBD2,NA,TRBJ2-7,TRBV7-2,CASSLVSSGASSYEQYF,TGTGCCAGCAGCTTAGTTTCTAGCGGGGCAAGCTCCTACGAGCAGTACTTC
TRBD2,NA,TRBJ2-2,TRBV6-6,CASSYVTSGNTGELFF,TGTGCCAGCAGTTACGTTACTAGCGGTAACACCGGGGAGCTGTTTTTT
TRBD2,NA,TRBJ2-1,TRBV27,CASSPFRSLAGDQQFF,TGTGCCAGCAGCCCATTTAGGTCGCTAGCGGGGGACCAGCAGTTCTTC
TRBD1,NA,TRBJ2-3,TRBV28,CASSLRIGTGGFTDTQYF,TGTGCCAGCAGTTTGCGTATAGGGACAGGGGGCTTCACAGATACGCAGTATTTT
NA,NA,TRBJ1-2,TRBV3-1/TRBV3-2,CASRQENSGDPDYGYTF,TGTGCCAGCCGCCAAGAAAATTCAGGGGATCCAGACTATGGCTACACCTTC
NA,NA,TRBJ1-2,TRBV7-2,CASSTRANYGYTF,TGTGCCAGCAGCACGAGGGCTAACTATGGCTACACCTTC
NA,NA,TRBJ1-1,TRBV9,CASSSRVTDTEAFF,TGTGCCAGCAGCTCCAGGGTAACGGACACTGAAGCTTTCTTT
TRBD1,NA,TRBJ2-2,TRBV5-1,CASSFHRGDTGELFF,TGCGCCAGCAGCTTCCACAGGGGGGACACCGGGGAGCTGTTTTTT
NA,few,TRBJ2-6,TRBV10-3,CAISAGAGGANVLTF,TGTGCCATCAGTGCCGGGGCGGGGGGGGCCAACGTCCTGACTTTC
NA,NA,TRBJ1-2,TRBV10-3,CAIASPVQNYGYTF,TGTGCCATCGCGTCCCCTGTCCAAAACTATGGCTACACCTTC
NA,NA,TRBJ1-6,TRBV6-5,CASSPPRSPLHF,TGTGCCAGCAGCCCCCCGAGGTCACCCCTCCACTTT
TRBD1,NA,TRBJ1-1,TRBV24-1,CATRQGQGNTEAFF,TGTGCCACCAGGCAGGGACAGGGGAACACTGAAGCTTTCTTT
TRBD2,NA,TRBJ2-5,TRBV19,CASSMLRGETQYF,TGTGCCAGTAGTATGCTGCGGGGGGAGACCCAGTACTTC
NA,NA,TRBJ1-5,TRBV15,CATSKLGQFNQPQHF,TGTGCCACCAGCAAATTAGGACAGTTCAATCAGCCCCAGCATTTT
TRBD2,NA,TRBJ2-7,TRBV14,CASSQRASGDTRGEQYF,TGTGCCAGCAGCCAAAGAGCTAGCGGGGATACTCGCGGCGAGCAGTACTTC